This TCR beta chain was recorded in a study of T cells in Graves' hyperthyroidism and ophthalmopathy. RNA transcripts gave rise to amplified TCR beta CDR3 regions. The TCR CDR3 was amplified in a first-round RT-PCR using the HTBI primer set. TCRdb processed the multiplex PCR reads anew with MiXCR; each CDR3 protein has one entry. The table records 400,000 to 600,000 distinct CDR3 sequences, roughly a sixth of them present only once. The CDR3 is 15 amino acids. Trimming left V 5 bases short and J 0 bases short, with 13 bases between. This clonotype was counted many times. With duration under 3 months, ophthalmopathy was active: Clinical Activity Score at least 3, NOSPECS at least 4.

The sequence derives from a woman aged 25 to 39 with Graves' ophthalmopathy. V gene TRBV12-3 or TRBV12-4 combines with J gene TRBJ1-2; D is ambiguous. The sequenced sample was blood. Written as DNA, the CDR3 is TGTGCCAGCAGTCTCCGACAAGAAGCTAACTATGGCTACACCTTC. This translates into CASSLRQEANYGYTF.